Sequencing of this T cell receptor (beta chain) was carried out in a study of shared clonotypes between healthy human individuals (dated by TCRdb to about 2020). Describing the broader study: A few men and two women, aged 18 to 49 years, made up the cohort. Leukapheresis yielded between about 0.85 and 10 billion PBMCs per donor. For each donor, three plates each were used for CD4 naive and CD4 memory, two plates were used for CD8 naive, and one plate was used for CD8 memory. The study deeply sequenced blood TCR repertoires of about five healthy adults to estimate repertoire size and the extent of clonotype sharing between individuals. To increase sequencing depth and limit assay-specific biases, TCR repertoire library preparation and sequencing were carried out by different laboratories using diverse techniques. General conclusions and limits of the study: Around 5% of naive CD4, more than 3% of naive CD8, 2.3% of memory CD4, and 0.35% to 0.4% of memory CD8 clonotypes were shared across several donors. Incomplete sequencing was indicated by rarefaction of sorted-subset datasets, despite the large sequencing depth. Naive subsets generally had larger estimated clonotype richness than memory subsets. Clonotypes shared by all four sorted-subset donors showed higher generation probabilities than non-shared clonotypes. Pairwise subsampling indicated that sequencing depth was expected to affect the degree of clonotype sharing among donors. The genetic and exposure-history diversity represented was limited by the small number of donors. Sampling was restricted to blood, and TCR repertoires in tissue are likely to differ from TCR repertoires in blood.

From the germline V gene, CDR1 is LGHNA and CDR2 is YSLEER. CDR3 length: 15 amino acids, cysteine to phenylalanine. Only CDR3 DNA is held: 45 bases, read in frame from base 1. V is cut by 1 base and J by 0 bases, and the space between the germline ends is 7 bases. Remarks on this clone: No cognate antigen has been identified for it. Per-base qualities were not stored, and no clone one base away is much larger. This sample also contains other DNA sequences that code for the same CDR3.

For the CD8 naive samples, CD45RO-negative cells were positively selected for CCR7, yielding a CD45RA+CCR7+ population from which TemRA cells were excluded. The donors were healthy, HIV-negative adults with no recently reported acute infections or vaccinations. Only Caucasian adults living in Nashville, Tennessee, USA were represented among the donors. Blood was collected by leukapheresis, and PBMCs were isolated by Ficoll-Histopaque density gradient centrifugation and then cryopreserved in liquid nitrogen vapor phase. Analytical flow cytometry was used to check the purity and quantity of every magnetically sorted T cell population. From each sorted fraction, genomic DNA was isolated and quantified by UV absorbance on a Nanodrop 2000c. Using the deep immunoSEQ assay, multiplex PCR amplified TCR CDR3 regions from genomic DNA. Genomic DNA extracted from each cell subset was distributed evenly over all wells of several immunoSEQ 96-well plates, and each plate served as one replicate. Each replicate PCR for sorted subsets received roughly 0.2 ug genomic DNA, equal to roughly 29,000 T cell genomes. Purified libraries were measured with a Qubit 3.0 fluorometer, size-checked on a Bioanalyzer 2100, and measured again with the KAPA Library Quantification kit. Every immunoSEQ 96-well plate was sequenced on a separate single-read 150-cycle Illumina NextSeq 550 flow cell. Under the source paper's analysis protocol: Because the immunoSEQ output held only junctional sequences and lacked quality scores, the filtering could not match the filtering applied to full-length reads. Sequences were annotated with PyIR, a Python wrapper for IgBLAST v1.9, using IMGT germline references to assign V/J genes and CDR3. Reads were filtered out if the reads had weak V/J assignments (E-value above 1e-6), no CDR3, stop codons, out-of-frame junctions, or ambiguous translated residues. V3J clonotypes were defined as sequences sharing an identical inferred V gene, J gene, and CDR3 amino acid sequence. The percentage overlap between two repertoires was calculated by dividing the number of shared unique clonotypes by the size of the smaller repertoire. Richness of each repertoire was evaluated using RTK rarefaction, the Chao1 estimator, and Recon v2.1 estimates of unobserved clonotypes. OLGA was used to compute generation probabilities for all TCRbeta clonotypes that the gDNA method yielded from a handful of donors. In its TCRdb copy, this immuneACCESS table keeps in-frame sequences only and misses some clones. Where compared with another copy, unresolved V genes explain less than half of these, and the others have no known cause. That table is the source of V, J and clone size, and D and trimming were worked out from the DNA. A total of 1.5 million to 2.5 million clones appear in this sample, approximately 94% of them only once. The ten largest clones capture 1.2% of the sample.

The sequenced sample was naive CD8+ T cells sorted from blood. What the cell subset or site label conveys for this sample: CD45RA+CCR7+. This receptor was identified in a man aged 18 to 30 in good health. The rearranged segments are TRBV4-3 and TRBJ2-1; the D gene is possibly TRBD1 or TRBD2, each agreeing over 5 bases. The bases read TGCGCCAGCAGCCAAGGTGGGGGCTCCTACAATGAGCAGTTCTTC. Its coded protein is CASSQGGGSYNEQFF.